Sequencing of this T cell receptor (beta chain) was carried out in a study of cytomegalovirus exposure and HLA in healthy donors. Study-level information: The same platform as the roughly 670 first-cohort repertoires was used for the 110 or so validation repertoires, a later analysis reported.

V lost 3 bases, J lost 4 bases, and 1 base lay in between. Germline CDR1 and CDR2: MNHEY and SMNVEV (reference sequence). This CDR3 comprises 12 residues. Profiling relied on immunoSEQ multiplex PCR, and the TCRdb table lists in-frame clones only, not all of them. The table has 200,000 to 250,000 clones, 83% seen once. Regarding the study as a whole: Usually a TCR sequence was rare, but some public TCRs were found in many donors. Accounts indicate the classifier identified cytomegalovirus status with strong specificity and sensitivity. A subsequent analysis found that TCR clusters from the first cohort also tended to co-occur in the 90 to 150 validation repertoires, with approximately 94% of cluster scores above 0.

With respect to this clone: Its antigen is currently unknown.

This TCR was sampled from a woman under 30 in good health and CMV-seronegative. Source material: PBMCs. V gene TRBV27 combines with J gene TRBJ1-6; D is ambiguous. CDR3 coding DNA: TGTGCCAGCAGTTTTTATAATTCACCCCTCCACTTT. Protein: CASSFYNSPLHF.